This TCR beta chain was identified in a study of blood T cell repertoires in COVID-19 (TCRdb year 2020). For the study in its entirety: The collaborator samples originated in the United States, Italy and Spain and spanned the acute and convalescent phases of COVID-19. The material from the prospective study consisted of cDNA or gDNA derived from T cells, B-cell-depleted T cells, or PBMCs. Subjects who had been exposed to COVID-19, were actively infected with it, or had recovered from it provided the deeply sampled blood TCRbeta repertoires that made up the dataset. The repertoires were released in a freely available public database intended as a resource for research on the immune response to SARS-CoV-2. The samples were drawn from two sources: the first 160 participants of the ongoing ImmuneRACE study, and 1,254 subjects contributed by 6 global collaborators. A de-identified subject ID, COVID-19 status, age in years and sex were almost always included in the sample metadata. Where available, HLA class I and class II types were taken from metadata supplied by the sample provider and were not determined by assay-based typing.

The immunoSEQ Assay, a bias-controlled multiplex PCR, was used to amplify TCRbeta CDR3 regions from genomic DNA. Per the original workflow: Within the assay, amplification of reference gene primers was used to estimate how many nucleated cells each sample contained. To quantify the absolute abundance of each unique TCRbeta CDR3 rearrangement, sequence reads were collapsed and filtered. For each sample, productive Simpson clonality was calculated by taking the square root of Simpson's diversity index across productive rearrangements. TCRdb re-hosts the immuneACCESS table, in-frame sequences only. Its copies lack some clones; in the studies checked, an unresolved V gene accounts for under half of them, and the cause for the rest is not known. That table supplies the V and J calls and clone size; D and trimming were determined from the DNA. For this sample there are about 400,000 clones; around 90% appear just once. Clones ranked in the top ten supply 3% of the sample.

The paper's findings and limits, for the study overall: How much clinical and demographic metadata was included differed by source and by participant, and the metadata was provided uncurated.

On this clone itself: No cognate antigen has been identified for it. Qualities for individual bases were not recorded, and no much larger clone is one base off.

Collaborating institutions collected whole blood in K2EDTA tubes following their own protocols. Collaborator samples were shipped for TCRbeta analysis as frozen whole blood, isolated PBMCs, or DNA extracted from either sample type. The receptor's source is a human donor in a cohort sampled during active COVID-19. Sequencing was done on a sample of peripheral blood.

The CDR3 protein: CASSTDLQDLYGYTF. The sequence in DNA is TGTGCCAGCAGCACCGATTTACAGGACCTCTATGGCTACACCTTC. Rearrangement joined TRBV5-4 to TRBJ1-2; matching of 5 bases hints at TRBD1 as the D gene. Via the germline V gene (reference sequence), CDR1 is SGHNT and CDR2 YYREEE. The CDR3 sequence holds 15 residues, the cysteine and phenylalanine included. Only the CDR3 DNA stays, 45 bases, in frame from base 1. V sheds 4 bases and J sheds 4 bases, leaving 17 bases between their ends.